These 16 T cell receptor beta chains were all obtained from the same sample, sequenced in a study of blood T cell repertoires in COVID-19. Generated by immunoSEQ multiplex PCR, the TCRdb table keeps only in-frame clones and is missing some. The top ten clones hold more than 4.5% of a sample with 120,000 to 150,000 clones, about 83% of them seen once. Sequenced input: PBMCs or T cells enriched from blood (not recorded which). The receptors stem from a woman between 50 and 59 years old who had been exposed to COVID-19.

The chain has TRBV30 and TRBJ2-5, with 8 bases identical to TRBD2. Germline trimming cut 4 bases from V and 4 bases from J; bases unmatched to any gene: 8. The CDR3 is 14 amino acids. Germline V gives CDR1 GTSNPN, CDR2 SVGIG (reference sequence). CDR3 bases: TGTGCCTGGACCGGGGCCCGGGAGGGAGAGACCCAGTACTTC. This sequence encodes CAWTGAREGETQYF.

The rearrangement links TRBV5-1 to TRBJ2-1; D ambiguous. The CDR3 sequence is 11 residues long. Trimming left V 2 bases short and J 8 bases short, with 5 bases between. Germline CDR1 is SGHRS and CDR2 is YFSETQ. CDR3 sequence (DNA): TGCGCCAGCAGCTTTAGTGATGAGCAGTTCTTC. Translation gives CASSFSDEQFF.

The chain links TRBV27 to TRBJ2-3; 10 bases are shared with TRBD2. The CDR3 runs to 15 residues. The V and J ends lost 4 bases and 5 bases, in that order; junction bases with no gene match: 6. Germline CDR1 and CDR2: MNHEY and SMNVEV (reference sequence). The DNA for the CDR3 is TGTGCCAGCAGTTCGGCTAGCGGGAGACGAGATACGCAGTATTTT. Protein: CASSSASGRRDTQYF.

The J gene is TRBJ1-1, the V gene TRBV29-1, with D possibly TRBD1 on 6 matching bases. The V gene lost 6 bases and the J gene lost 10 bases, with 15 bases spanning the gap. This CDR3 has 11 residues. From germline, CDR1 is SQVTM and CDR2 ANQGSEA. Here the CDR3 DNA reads TGCAGCGTCCGCACAGGGACGCCAGCTTTCTTT. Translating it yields CSVRTGTPAFF. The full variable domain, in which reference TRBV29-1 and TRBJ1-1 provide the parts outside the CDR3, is SAVISQKPSRDICQRGTSLTIQCQVDSQVTMMFWYRQQPGQSLTLIATANQGSEATYESGFVIDKFPISRPNLTFSTLTVSNMSPEDSSIYLCSVRTGTPAFFGQGTRLTVV.

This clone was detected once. The CDR3 DNA follows: TGTGCCAGTATCCCAGGAGGGAATCCTAACTATGGCTACACCTTC. Protein: CASIPGGNPNYGYTF. The chain combines TRBV6-5 with TRBJ1-2; D remains ambiguous. Germline V CDR1 and CDR2: MNHEY, SVGAGI. The ends were cut back, 9 bases at V and 0 bases at J, with 17 bases in the middle. The CDR3 totals 15 residues.

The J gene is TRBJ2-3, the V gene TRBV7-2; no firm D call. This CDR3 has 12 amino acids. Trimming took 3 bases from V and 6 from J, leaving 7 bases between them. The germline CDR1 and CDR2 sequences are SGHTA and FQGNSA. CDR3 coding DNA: TGTGCCAGCAGCTTGTATCTGGATACGCAGTATTTT. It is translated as CASSLYLDTQYF.

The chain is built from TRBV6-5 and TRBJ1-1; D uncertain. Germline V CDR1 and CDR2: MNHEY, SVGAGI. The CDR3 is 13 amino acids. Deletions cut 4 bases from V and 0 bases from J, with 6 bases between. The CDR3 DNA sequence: TGTGCCAGCAGTTTGGGCATGAACACTGAAGCTTTCTTT. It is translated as CASSLGMNTEAFF.

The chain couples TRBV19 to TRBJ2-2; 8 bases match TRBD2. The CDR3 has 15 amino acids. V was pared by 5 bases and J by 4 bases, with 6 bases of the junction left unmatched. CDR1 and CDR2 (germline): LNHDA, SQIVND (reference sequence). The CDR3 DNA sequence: TGTGCCAGTAGTCCGGCGGGAGGCAGCACCGGGGAGCTGTTTTTT. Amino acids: CASSPAGGSTGELFF. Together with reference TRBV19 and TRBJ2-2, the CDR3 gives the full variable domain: DGGITQSPKYLFRKEGQNVTLSCEQNLNHDAMYWYRQDPGQGLRLIYYSQIVNDFQKGDIAEGYSVSREKKESFPLTVTSAQKNPTAFYLCASSPAGGSTGELFFGEGSRLTVL.

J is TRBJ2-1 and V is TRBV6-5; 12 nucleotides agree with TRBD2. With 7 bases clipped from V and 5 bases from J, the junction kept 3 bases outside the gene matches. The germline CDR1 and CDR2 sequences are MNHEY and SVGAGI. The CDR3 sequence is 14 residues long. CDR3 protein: CASNRLAGDNEQFF. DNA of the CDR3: TGTGCCAGCAATCGACTAGCGGGGGACAATGAGCAGTTCTTC.

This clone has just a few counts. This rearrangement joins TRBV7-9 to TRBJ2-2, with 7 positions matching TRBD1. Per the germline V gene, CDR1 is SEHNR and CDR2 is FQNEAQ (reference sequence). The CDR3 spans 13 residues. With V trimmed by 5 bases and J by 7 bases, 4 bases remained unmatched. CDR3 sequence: CASSQTGNGELFF. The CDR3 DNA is TGTGCCAGCAGCCAGACAGGGAACGGGGAGCTGTTTTTT.

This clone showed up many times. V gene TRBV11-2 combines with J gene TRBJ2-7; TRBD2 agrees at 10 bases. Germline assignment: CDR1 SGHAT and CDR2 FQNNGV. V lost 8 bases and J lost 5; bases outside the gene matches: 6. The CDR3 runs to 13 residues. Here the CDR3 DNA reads TGTGCCAGCCTGGCTAGCGGGAGAGACGAGCAGTACTTC. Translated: CASLASGRDEQYF.

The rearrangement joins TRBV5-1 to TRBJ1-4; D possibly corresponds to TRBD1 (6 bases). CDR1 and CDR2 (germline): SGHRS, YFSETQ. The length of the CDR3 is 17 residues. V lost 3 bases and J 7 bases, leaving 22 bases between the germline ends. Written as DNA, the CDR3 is TGCGCCAGCAGCTCGCGGGGGGACATCTCGGTCGGTGAAAAACTGTTTTTT. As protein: CASSSRGDISVGEKLFF.

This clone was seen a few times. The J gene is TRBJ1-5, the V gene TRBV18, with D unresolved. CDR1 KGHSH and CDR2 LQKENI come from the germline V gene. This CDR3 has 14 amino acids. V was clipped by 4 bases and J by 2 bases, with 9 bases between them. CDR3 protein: CASSRLSGNQPQHF. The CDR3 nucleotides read TGTGCCAGCTCACGTCTATCCGGCAATCAGCCCCAGCATTTT.

The CDR3 protein is CASSRRQGSSYNEQFF. The CDR3 DNA reads TGTGCCAGCAGTCGAAGACAGGGAAGCTCCTACAATGAGCAGTTCTTC. The chain carries TRBV11-3 and TRBJ2-1, with 7 positions matching TRBD1. V lost 6 bases and J lost 0; bases outside the gene matches: 8. The length of the CDR3 is 16 residues. From germline, CDR1 is SGHNT and CDR2 YENEEA.

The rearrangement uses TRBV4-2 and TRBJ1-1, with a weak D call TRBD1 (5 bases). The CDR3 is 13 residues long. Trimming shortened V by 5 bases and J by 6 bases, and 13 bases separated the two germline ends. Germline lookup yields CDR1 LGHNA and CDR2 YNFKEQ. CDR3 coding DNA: TGTGCCAGCAGCACGGCAGGGCCCCCTGAAGCTTTCTTT. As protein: CASSTAGPPEAFF.

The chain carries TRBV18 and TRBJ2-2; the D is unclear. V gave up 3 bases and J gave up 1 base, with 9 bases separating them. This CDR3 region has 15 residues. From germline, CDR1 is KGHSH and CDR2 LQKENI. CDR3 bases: TGTGCCAGCTCACCCTCACTTGGGAACACCGGGGAGCTGTTTTTT. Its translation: CASSPSLGNTGELFF. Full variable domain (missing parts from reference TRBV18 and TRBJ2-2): NAGVMQNPRHLVRRRGQEARLRCSPMKGHSHVYWYRQLPEEGLKFMVYLQKENIIDESGMPKERFSAEFPKEGPSILRIQQVVRGDSAAYFCASSPSLGNTGELFFGEGSRLTVL.